A selection of T cell receptor beta chains follows, all from one sample in a study of T cell repertoires in cytomegalovirus infection. TCRdb re-called the reads through MiXCR, storing one row per CDR3 protein. Among hundreds of thousands of distinct CDR3 sequences listed, 17% were seen once. The sample consisted of PBMCs. All receptors derive from a human donor in good health (CMV status not recorded). Some clones in this sample may be carry-over from other donors' samples. Both conserved end residues are part of each CDR3. D genes are given only for firm matches. A row's size may be missing; if present it is once, few, many or a size class.

j_call d_call v_call clone_size cdr3_nt cdr3_aa
TRBJ2-7 . TRBV7-2 many TGTGCCAGCAGCCCCAATACCTACGAGCAGTACTTC CASSPNTYEQYF
TRBJ2-7 . TRBV28 . TGTGCCAGCCTTCGAGGACCCGGAAGGGAGCAGTACTTC CASLRGPGREQYF
TRBJ2-7 . TRBV19 few TGTGCCAGTAGTAGACCGGAGAGCTCCTACGAGCAGTACTTC CASSRPESSYEQYF
TRBJ2-7 . TRBV7-9 few TGTGCCAGCAGTAAGGCGGACTACCCGGAAGAGCAGTACTTC CASSKADYPEEQYF
TRBJ2-3 . TRBV11-2 . TGTGCCAGCAGCCAATCCGGGACTGCGGGAGATACGCAGTATTTT CASSQSGTAGDTQYF
TRBJ1-1 . TRBV7-9 . TGTGCCAGCAGCTTCCCAACAGGTCCGAACACTGAAGCTTTCTTT CASSFPTGPNTEAFF
TRBJ1-3 . TRBV12-3/TRBV12-4 few TGTGCCAGCAGCCCCCCTGGCACCATATATTTT CASSPPGTIYF
TRBJ1-3 . TRBV20-1 . TGCAGTGCTAGAAGCCCTACCTCTGGAAACACCATATATTTT CSARSPTSGNTIYF
TRBJ2-7 TRBD1 TRBV7-7 many TGTGCTAGCAGCGGCCGGGACAGGGGAAACGGCTGGCACGAGCAGTACTTC CASSGRDRGNGWHEQYF
TRBJ2-3 . TRBV6-2/TRBV6-3 . TGTGCCAGCAGTACAGGGACGACCGACACAGATACGCAGTATTTT CASSTGTTDTDTQYF
TRBJ2-7 TRBD2 TRBV10-3 . TGTGCCATCATGACGACTAGCGGGGGGTCTTACGAGCAGTACTTC CAIMTTSGGSYEQYF
TRBJ2-2 . TRBV20-1 few TGCAGTGCTAGTGGACAGCGCAGATCCGGGGAGCTGTTTTTT CSASGQRRSGELFF
TRBJ2-1 . TRBV7-9 many TGTGCCAGCAGCTTGGCGGACCCCGAACTTTACAATGAGCAGTTCTTC CASSLADPELYNEQFF
TRBJ2-1 TRBD2 TRBV12-3/TRBV12-4 many TGTGCCAGCAGACACGCCGGACTAGCGGGGGTCCCCAGCTCCTACAATGAGCAGTTCTTC CASRHAGLAGVPSSYNEQFF
TRBJ2-1 . TRBV7-6 . TGTGCCAGCAGCTTAGTCCTAGAAGGGGACAATGAGCAGTTCTTC CASSLVLEGDNEQFF
TRBJ1-5 TRBD1 TRBV27 few TGTGCCAGCGGATGGGACAGGGTCGTCGGTCAGCCCCAGCATTTT CASGWDRVVGQPQHF
TRBJ2-7 TRBD1 TRBV20-1 few TGCAGTGCTAGCGGGATAGGACAGGGGGTCTACGAGCAGTACTTC CSASGIGQGVYEQYF
TRBJ1-3 . TRBV11-2 few TGTGCCAGCAGCTTACTTTGGGGCCTCTCTGGAAACACCATATATTTT CASSLLWGLSGNTIYF
TRBJ2-1 TRBD2 TRBV7-2 many TGTGCCAGCAGCATCATTAGCGGGGGTTTGTACAATGAGCAGTTCTTC CASSIISGGLYNEQFF
TRBJ1-1 . TRBV4-3 many TGCGCCAGCAGCCAGGCGACACGGGTGAACACTGAAGCTTTCTTT CASSQATRVNTEAFF
TRBJ1-4 . TRBV6-1 . TGTGCCAGCCGGTCCTTGGGGCAAACAACTAATGAAAAACTGTTTTTT CASRSLGQTTNEKLFF
TRBJ1-2 TRBD1 TRBV18 few TGTGCCAGCCATCCCGGGACAGAATATGGCTACACCTTC CASHPGTEYGYTF
TRBJ2-3 TRBD2 TRBV18 . TGTGCCAGCTCACCCTCTAGCGGGACCACAGATACGCAGTATTTT CASSPSSGTTDTQYF
TRBJ2-2 TRBD1 TRBV12-3/TRBV12-4 many TGTGCCAGCAGGGGACAGGGATTATCCGGGGAGCTGTTTTTT CASRGQGLSGELFF
TRBJ1-4 TRBD1 TRBV7-9 many TGTGCCAGCAGCGCTTCGACAGGGGGATTCGAAAAACTGTTTTTT CASSASTGGFEKLFF
TRBJ2-2 . TRBV6-6 few TGTGCCAGTATGCGGGGCACGAACACCGGGGAGCTGTTTTTT CASMRGTNTGELFF
TRBJ1-1 TRBD1 TRBV15 . TGTGCCACCAGCAGAGGAGGACAGGGGGCCAAGGCTTTCTTT CATSRGGQGAKAFF
TRBJ2-5 . TRBV11-2 few TGTGCCAGCAGCTCCGGAGCACAAGAGACCCAGTACTTC CASSSGAQETQYF
TRBJ2-7 . TRBV6-1 many TGTGCCAGCAGTGAAATTAGGAAAGACGAGCAGTACTTC CASSEIRKDEQYF
TRBJ1-1 . TRBV12-3/TRBV12-4 . TGTGCCAGCAGTTTATGGGAGGTAGAAGCTTTCTTT CASSLWEVEAFF
TRBJ1-4 TRBD1 TRBV20-1 . TGCAGTGCTAGGTCAGGGGGCGTACTGAATGAAAAACTGTTTTTT CSARSGGVLNEKLFF
TRBJ1-5 . TRBV7-2 many TGTGCCAGCAGACAGGGTTCGGATCAGCCCCAGCATTTT CASRQGSDQPQHF
TRBJ2-1 TRBD2 TRBV5-4 . TGTGCCAGCACCCCGGGAGGGGTTTCCTACAATGAGCAGTTCTTC CASTPGGVSYNEQFF
TRBJ1-3 . TRBV10-3 few TGTGCCATCAGTGGAGCAGCCTCTGGAAACACCATATATTTT CAISGAASGNTIYF
TRBJ2-7 . TRBV6-1 many TGTGCCAGCAGTGGGCCCCCAAGAAACGAGCAGTACTTC CASSGPPRNEQYF
TRBJ1-1 . TRBV19 . TGTGCCAGTAGTTGGCAGGGGAGGACTGAAGCTTTCTTT CASSWQGRTEAFF
TRBJ2-4 . TRBV27 many TGTGCCAGCAGTTCAGAGGGGTTCGCCAAAAACATTCAGTACTTC CASSSEGFAKNIQYF
TRBJ1-4 TRBD1 TRBV15 . TGTGCCACCCGGGACAGGGATTTTAATGAAAAACCGTTTTTT CATRDRDFNEKPFF
TRBJ1-1 TRBD1 TRBV2 many TGTGCCAGCAGACGGACAGGGAACACGAACACTGAAGCTTTCTTT CASRRTGNTNTEAFF
TRBJ2-5 . TRBV10-3 . TGTGCCATCGGGACTGATCAAGAGACCCAGTACTTC CAIGTDQETQYF
TRBJ2-7 TRBD2 TRBV7-9 few TGTGCCAGCAGCTTAGCTGCGGGGGTTTACGAGCAGTACTTC CASSLAAGVYEQYF
TRBJ1-5 . TRBV20-1 few TGCAGTGCTAGGATGGGGGACTCACCCAATCAGCCCCAGCATTTT CSARMGDSPNQPQHF